This T cell receptor (beta chain) stems from a study of cytomegalovirus exposure and HLA in healthy donors. PCR used 60 Vbeta primers and 13 Jbeta primers. Clones were sequenced by immunoSEQ multiplex PCR, and TCRdb holds only the in-frame ones, with some missing. The sample consists of some 120,000 clones, roughly two thirds of them appearing once. Germline V gives CDR1 MRHNA, CDR2 SNTAGT. The CDR3 runs to 13 residues. V was trimmed by 5 bases and J by 5 bases, leaving 13 bases between them. Overall study results and limits: V segments that were indistinguishable, TRBV6-2 and TRBV6-3 among them, were omitted from analysis. Productive status was seen about 90% or about 30% of the time for most TCR beta V segments in an earlier analysis.

Remarks on this clone: What it recognizes is unknown.

Sequencing input: PBMCs. The chain combines TRBV6-4 with TRBJ2-7, with a weak D call TRBD1 (5 bases). The source is a man in his thirties or forties in good health and CMV-seropositive. The CDR3 nucleotides are TGTGCCAGCAGTCTTACTACAGGAGACGAGCAGTACTTC. Translated, it gives CASSLTTGDEQYF.